Ten or more counts support the clone carrying this T cell receptor (beta chain). Its target is unknown. V lost 6 bases, J lost 8 bases, and 20 bases lay in between. The CDR3 covers 14 residues. CDR1 and CDR2 from the germline V gene are DFQATT and SNEGSKA (reference sequence). The source of the sample is a study of liver allograft versus peripheral blood T cells. Study overall: Recipients' peripheral blood supplied the T cell receptor repertoires against which those in transplanted livers were compared.

Points from the study as a whole: As reported, T cell receptor repertoires inside liver allografts differed from those present in peripheral blood.

Each CDR3 protein gets one entry after TCRdb re-called the reads with MiXCR. This sample carries over 9,000 distinct CDR3 sequences, 26% of them seen once, and the ten largest clones take about 7.7%. The TCR originated in a human patient who had a liver transplant. Some of the T cells may derive from the graft donor. The J gene is TRBJ1-5, the V gene TRBV20-1, with D perhaps matching TRBD1 (5 bases). The DNA for the CDR3 is TGCAGTGCAGATGTTGCGGGGGAAATTAAGCCCCAGCATTTT. As protein: CSADVAGEIKPQHF.